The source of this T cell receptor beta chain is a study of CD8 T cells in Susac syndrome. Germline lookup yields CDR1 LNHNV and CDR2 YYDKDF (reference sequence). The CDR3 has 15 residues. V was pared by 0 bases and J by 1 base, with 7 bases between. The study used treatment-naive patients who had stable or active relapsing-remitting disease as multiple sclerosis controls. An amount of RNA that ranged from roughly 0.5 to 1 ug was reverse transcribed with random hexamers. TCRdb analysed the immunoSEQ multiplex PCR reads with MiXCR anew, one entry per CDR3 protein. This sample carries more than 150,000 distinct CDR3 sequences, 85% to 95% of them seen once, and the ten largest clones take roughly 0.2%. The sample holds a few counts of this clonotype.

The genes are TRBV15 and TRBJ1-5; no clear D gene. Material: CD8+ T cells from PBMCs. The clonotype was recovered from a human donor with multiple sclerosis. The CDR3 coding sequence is TGTGCCACCAGCAGAGATCGGGGAAGCAATCAGCCCCAGCATTTT. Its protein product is CATSRDRGSNQPQHF. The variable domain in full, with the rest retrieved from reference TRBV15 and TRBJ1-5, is DAMVIQNPRYQVTQFGKPVTLSCSQTLNHNVMYWYQQKSSQAPKLLFHYYDKDFNNEADTPDNFQSRRPNTSFCFLDIRSPGLGDTAMYLCATSRDRGSNQPQHFGDGTRLSIL.